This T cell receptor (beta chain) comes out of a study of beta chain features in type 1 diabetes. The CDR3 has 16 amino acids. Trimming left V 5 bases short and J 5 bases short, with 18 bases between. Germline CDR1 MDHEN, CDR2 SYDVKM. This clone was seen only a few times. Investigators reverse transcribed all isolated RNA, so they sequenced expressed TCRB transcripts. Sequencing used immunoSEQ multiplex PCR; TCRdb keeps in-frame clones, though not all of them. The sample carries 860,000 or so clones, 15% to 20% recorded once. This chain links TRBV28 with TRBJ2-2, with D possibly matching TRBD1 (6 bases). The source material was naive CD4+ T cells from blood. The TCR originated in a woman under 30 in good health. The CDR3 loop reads CASSPADRPRTGELFF. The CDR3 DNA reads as TGTGCCAGCAGTCCAGCAGACAGGCCAAGGACCGGGGAGCTGTTTTTT.